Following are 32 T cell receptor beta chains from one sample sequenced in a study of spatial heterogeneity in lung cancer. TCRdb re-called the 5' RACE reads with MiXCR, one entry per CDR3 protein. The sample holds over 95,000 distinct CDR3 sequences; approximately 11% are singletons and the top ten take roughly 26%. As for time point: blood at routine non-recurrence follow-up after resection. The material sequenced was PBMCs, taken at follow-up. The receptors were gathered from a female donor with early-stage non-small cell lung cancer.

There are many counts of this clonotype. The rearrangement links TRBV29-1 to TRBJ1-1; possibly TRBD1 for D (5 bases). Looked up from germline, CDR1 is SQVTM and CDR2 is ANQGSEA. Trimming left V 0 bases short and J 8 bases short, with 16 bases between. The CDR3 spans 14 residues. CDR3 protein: CSVEEDQGPREAFF. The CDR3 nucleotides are TGCAGCGTTGAAGAGGACCAGGGCCCTAGGGAAGCTTTCTTT.

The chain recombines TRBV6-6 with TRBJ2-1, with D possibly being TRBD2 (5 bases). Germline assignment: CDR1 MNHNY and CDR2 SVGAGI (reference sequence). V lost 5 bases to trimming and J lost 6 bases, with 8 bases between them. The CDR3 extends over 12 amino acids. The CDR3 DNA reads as TGTGCCAGCAGTAAGAGCGGCAATGAGCAGTTCTTC. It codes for CASSKSGNEQFF.

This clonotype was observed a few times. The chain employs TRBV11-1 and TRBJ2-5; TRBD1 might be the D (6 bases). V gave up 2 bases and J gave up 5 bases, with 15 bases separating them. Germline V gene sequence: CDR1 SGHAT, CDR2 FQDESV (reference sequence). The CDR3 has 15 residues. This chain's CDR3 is CASSLPGAPRETQYF. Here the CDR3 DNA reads TGTGCCAGCAGCTTACCAGGGGCCCCCCGGGAGACCCAGTACTTC.

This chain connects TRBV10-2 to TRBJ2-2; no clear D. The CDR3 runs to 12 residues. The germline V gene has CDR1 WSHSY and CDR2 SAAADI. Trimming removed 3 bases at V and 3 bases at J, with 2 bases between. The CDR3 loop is CASSEHTGELFF. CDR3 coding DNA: TGCGCCAGCAGTGAACACACCGGGGAGCTGTTTTTT.

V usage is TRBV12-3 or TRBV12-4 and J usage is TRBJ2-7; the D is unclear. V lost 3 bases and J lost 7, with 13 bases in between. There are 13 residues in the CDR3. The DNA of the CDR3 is TGTGCCAGCAGTTTGATCGGTAAGGGAGAGCAGTACGTC. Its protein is CASSLIGKGEQYV.

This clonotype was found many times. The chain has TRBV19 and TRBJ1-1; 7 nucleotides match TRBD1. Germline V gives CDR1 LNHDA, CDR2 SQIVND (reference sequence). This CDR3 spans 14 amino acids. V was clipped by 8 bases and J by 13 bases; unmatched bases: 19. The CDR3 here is CASCRTTGARKDFF. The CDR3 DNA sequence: TGTGCCAGTTGTCGGACCACAGGGGCGCGGAAGGATTTCTTT.

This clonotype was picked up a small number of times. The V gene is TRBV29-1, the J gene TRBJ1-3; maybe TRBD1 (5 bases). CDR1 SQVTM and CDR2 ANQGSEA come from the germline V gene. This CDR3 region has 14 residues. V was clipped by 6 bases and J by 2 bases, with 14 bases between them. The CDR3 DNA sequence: TGCAGCGTGTCTAATGGGGGAGCTGGAAACACCATATATTTT. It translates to CSVSNGGAGNTIYF.

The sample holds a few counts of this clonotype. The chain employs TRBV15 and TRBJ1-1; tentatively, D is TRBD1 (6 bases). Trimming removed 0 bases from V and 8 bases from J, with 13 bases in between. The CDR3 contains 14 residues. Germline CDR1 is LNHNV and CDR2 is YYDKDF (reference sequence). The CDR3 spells CATSRDRQGLEAFF. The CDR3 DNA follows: TGTGCCACCAGCAGAGATAGGCAGGGGCTAGAAGCTTTCTTT. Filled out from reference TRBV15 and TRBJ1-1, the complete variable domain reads DAMVIQNPRYQVTQFGKPVTLSCSQTLNHNVMYWYQQKSSQAPKLLFHYYDKDFNNEADTPDNFQSRRPNTSFCFLDIRSPGLGDTAMYLCATSRDRQGLEAFFGQGTRLTVV.

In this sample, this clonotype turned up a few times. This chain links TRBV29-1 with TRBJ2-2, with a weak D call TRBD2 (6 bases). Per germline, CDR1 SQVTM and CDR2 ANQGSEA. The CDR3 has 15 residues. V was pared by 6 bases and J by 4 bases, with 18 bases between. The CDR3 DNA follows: TGCAGCGTATATTTTCCAGGGAGGTCCACCGGGGAGCTGTTTTTT. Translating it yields CSVYFPGRSTGELFF.

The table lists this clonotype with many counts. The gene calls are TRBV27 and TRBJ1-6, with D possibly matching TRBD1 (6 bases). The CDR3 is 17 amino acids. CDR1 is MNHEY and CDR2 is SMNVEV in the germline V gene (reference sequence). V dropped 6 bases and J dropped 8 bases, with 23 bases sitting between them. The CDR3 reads CASSSTKNRARDSPLHF. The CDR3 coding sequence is TGTGCCAGCAGCTCTACTAAGAACAGGGCGCGGGATTCACCCCTCCACTTT.

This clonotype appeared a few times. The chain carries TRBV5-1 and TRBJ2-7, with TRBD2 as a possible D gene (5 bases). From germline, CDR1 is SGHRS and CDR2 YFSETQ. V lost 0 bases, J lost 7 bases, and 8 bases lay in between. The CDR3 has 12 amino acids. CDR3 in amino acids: CASSLGEREQYF. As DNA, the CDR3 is TGCGCCAGCAGCTTGGGGGAGAGGGAGCAGTACTTC.

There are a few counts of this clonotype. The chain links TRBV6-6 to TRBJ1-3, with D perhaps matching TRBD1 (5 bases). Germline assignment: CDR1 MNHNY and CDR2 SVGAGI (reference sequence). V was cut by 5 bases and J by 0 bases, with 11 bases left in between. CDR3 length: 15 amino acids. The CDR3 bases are TGTGCCAGCAGTAGGGACGCCGACTCTGGAAACACCATATATTTT. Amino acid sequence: CASSRDADSGNTIYF.

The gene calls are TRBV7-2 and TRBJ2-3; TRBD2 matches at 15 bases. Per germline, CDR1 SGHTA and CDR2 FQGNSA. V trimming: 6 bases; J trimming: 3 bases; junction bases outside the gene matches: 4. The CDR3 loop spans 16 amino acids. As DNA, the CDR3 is TGTGCCAGCAGACTGGGGACTAGCGGGAGGACAGATACGCAGTATTTT. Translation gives CASRLGTSGRTDTQYF.

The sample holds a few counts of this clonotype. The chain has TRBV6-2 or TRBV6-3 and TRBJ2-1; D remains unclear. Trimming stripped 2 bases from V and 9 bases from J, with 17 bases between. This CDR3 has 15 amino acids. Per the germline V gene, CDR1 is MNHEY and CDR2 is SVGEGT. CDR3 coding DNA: TGTGCCAGCAGTTACCTGGGGAACCCCAAGGGTGAGCAGTTCTTC. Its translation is CASSYLGNPKGEQFF.

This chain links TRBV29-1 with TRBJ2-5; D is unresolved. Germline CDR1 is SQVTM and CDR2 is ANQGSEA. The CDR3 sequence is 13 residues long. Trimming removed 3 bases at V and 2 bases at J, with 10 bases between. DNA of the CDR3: TGCAGCGTTGACGCGTCAGAACAAGAGACCCAGTACTTC. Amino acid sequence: CSVDASEQETQYF.

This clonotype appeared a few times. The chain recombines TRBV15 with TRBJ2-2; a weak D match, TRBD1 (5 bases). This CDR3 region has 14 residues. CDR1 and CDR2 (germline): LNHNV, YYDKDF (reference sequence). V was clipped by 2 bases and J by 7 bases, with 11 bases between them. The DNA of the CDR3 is TGTGCCACCAGCAGATCTTCAGGGCTCGGGGAGCTGTTTTTT. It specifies CATSRSSGLGELFF. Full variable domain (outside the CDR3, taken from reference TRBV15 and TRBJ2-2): DAMVIQNPRYQVTQFGKPVTLSCSQTLNHNVMYWYQQKSSQAPKLLFHYYDKDFNNEADTPDNFQSRRPNTSFCFLDIRSPGLGDTAMYLCATSRSSGLGELFFGEGSRLTVL.

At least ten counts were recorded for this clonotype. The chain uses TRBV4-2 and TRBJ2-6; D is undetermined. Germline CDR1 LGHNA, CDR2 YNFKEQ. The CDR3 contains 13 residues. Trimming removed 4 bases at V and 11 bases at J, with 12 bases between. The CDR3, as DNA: TGTGCCAGCAGCCTCACCCCTTTAGACGTCCTGACTTTC. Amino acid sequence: CASSLTPLDVLTF.

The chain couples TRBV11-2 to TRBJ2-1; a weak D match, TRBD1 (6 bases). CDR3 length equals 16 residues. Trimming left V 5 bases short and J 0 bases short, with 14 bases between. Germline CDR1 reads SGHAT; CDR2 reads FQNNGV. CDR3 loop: CASSHLRGISYNEQFF. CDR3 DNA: TGTGCCAGCAGCCACTTAAGGGGGATCTCCTACAATGAGCAGTTCTTC.

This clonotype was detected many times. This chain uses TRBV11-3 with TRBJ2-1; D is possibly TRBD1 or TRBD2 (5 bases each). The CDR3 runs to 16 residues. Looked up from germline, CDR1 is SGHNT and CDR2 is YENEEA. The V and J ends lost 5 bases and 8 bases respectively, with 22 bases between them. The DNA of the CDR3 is TGTGCCAGCAGCCCCCCCGGGACCCTCGGAGGCTATGAGCAGTTCTTC. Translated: CASSPPGTLGGYEQFF.

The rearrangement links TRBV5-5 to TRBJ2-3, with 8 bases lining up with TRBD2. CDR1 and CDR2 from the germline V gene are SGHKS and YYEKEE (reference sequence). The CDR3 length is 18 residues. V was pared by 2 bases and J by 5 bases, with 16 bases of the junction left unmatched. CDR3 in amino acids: CASSFAPLTGGPRDTQYF. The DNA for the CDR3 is TGTGCCAGCAGCTTTGCCCCATTGACGGGAGGGCCAAGAGATACGCAGTATTTT.

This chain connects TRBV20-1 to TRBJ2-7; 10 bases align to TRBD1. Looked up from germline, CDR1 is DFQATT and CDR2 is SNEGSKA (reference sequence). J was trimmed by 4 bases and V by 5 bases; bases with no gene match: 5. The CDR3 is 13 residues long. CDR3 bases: TGCAGTGCTCAGGACAGGGGGAGGTACGAGCAGTACTTC. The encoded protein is CSAQDRGRYEQYF.

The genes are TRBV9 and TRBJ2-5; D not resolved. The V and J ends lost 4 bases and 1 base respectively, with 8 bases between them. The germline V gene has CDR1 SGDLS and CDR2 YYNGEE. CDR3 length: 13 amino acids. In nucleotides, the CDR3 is TGTGCCAGCAGCTGGGGTACCCAAGAGACCCAGTACTTC. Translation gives CASSWGTQETQYF. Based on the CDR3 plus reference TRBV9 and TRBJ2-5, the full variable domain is DSGVTQTPKHLITATGQRVTLRCSPRSGDLSVYWYQQSLDQGLQFLIQYYNGEERAKGNILERFSAQQFPDLHSELNLSSLELGDSALYFCASSWGTQETQYFGPGTRLLVL.

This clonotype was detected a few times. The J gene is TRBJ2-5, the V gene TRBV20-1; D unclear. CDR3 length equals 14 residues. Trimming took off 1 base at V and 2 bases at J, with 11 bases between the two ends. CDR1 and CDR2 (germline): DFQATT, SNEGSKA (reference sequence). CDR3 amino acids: CSARVTAFQETQYF. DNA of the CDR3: TGCAGTGCTAGAGTCACAGCTTTTCAAGAGACCCAGTACTTC.

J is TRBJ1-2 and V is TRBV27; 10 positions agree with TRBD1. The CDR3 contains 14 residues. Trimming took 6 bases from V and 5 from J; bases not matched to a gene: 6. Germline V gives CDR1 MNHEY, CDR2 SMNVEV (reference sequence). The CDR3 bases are TGTGCCAGCAGAAGGGACAGGGGCTATTATGGCTACACCTTC. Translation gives CASRRDRGYYGYTF.

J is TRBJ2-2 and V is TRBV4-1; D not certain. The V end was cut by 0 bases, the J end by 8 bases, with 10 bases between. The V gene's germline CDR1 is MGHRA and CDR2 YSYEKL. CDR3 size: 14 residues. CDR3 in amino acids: CASSQDSSIGELFF. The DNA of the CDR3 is TGCGCCAGCAGCCAAGATTCAAGTATAGGGGAGCTGTTTTTT.

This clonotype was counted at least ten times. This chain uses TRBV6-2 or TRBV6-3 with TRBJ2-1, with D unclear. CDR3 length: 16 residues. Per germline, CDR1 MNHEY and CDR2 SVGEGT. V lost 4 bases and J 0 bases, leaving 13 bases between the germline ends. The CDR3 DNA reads TGTGCCAGCAGTTTCCCCCATCCTAGCTCCTACAATGAGCAGTTCTTC. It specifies CASSFPHPSSYNEQFF.

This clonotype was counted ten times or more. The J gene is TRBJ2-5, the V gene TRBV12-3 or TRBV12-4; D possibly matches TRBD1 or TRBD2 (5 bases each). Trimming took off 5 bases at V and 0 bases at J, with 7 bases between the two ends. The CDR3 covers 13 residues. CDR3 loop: CASSPGHQETQYF. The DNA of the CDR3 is TGTGCCAGCAGTCCGGGACACCAAGAGACCCAGTACTTC.

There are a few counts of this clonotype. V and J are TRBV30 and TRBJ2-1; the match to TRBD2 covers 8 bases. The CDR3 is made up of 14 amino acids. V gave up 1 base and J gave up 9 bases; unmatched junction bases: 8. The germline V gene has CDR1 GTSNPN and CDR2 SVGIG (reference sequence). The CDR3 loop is CAWSGASGSGEQFF. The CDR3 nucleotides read TGTGCCTGGAGTGGGGCGAGCGGGAGTGGTGAGCAGTTCTTC. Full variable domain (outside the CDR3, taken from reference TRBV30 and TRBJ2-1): SQTIHQWPATLVQPVGSPLSLECTVEGTSNPNLYWYRQAAGRGLQLLFYSVGIGQISSEVPQNLSASRPQDRQFILSSKKLLLSDSGFYLCAWSGASGSGEQFFGPGTRLTVL.

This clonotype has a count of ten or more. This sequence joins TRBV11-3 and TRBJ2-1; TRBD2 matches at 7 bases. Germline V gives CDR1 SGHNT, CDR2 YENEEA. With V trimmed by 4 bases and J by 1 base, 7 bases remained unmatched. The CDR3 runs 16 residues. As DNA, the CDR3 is TGTGCCAGCAGCTCGCGGGAGTTAGGTTCCTACAATGAGCAGTTCTTC. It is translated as CASSSRELGSYNEQFF. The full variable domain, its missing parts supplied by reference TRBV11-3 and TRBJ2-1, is EAGVVQSPRYKIIEKKQPVAFWCNPISGHNTLYWYLQNLGQGPELLIRYENEEAVDDSQLPKDRFSAERLKGVDSTLKIQPAELGDSAVYLCASSSRELGSYNEQFFGPGTRLTVL.

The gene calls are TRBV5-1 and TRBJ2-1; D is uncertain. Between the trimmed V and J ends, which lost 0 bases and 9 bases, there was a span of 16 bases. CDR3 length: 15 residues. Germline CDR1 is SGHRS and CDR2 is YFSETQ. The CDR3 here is CASSLVNIPVGEQFF. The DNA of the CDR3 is TGCGCCAGCAGCTTGGTGAATATTCCAGTCGGTGAGCAGTTCTTC.

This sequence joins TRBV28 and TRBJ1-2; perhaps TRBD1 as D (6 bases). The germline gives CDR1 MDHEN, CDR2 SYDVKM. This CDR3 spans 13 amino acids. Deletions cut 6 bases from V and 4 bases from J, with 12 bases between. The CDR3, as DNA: TGTGCCAGCAGACGAGACAGGACCTATGGCTACACCTTC. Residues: CASRRDRTYGYTF.

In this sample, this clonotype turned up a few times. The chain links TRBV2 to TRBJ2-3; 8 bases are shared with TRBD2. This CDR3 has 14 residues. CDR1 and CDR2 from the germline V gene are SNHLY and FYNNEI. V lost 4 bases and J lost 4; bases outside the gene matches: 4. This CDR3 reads CASSVMREADTQYF. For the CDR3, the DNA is TGTGCCAGCAGTGTTATGCGGGAGGCAGATACGCAGTATTTT.